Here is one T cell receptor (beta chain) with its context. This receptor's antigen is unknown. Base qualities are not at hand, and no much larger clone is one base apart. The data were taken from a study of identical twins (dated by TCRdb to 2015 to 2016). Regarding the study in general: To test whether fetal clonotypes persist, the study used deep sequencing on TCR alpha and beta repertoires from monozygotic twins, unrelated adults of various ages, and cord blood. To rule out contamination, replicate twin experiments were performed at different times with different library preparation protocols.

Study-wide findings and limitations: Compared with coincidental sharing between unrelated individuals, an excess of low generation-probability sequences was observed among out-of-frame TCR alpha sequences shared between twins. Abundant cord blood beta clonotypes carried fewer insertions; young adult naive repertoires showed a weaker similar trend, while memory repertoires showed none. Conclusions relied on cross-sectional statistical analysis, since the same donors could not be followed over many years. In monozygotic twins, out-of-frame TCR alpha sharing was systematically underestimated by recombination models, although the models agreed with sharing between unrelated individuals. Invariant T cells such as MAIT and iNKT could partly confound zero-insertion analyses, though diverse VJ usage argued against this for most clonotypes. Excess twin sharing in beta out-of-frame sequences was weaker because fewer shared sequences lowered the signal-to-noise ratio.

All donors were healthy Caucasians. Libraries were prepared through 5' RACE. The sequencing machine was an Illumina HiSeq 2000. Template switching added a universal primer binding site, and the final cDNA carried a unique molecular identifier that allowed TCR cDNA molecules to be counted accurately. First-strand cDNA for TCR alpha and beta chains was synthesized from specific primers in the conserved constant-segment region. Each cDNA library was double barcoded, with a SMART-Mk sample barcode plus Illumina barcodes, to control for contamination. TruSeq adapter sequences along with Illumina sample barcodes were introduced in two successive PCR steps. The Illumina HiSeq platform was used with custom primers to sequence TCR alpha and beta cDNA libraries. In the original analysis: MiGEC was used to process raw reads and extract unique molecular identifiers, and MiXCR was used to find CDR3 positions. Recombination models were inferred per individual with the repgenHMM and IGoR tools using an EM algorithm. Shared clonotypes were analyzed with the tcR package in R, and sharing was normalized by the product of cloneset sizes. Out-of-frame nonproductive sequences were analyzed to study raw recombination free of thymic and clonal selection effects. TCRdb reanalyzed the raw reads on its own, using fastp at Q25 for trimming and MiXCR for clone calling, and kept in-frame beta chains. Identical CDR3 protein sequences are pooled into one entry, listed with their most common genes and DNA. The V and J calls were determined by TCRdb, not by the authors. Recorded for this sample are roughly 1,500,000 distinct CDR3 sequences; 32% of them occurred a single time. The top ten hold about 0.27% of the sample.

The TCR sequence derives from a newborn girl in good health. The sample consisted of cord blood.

The DNA sequence reads TGCAGTGCTAGACTTCTAGCGGGAGGGTCCTACAATGAGCAGTTCTTC. This yields the protein CSARLLAGGSYNEQFF. The rearrangement joined TRBV20-1 to TRBJ2-1, with 12 bases in between that match TRBD2. The V end gives up 2 bases and the J end 1 base, leaving 3 bases in the junction not matched to a gene. The CDR3 spans 16 residues, from the cysteine through the phenylalanine. Only CDR3 DNA remains: 48 bases, in frame from the first base. Based on the germline V gene (reference sequence), the CDR1 and CDR2 sequences are DFQATT and SNEGSKA.